This T cell receptor beta chain was documented in a study of OX40 agonist ivuxolimab in advanced cancers. On the study more broadly: Patients enrolled in dose escalation were diagnosed with hepatocellular carcinoma, melanoma, renal cell or head and neck cancer. A mean age of about 56 years, range roughly 23 to 85, was recorded, and 80% to 90% were male.

Whole-study results and caveats: By week 6 at 0.1 to 3.0 mg/kg, blood CD4+ and CD8+ T cells had expanded clonally.

The germline gives CDR1 MNHEY, CDR2 SMNVEV (reference sequence). After removal of 5 bases from V and 6 bases from J, the junction contained 9 bases not matched to a gene. The CDR3 is 15 amino acids. Notes on this clone: What it binds is not known.

The protocol was immunoSEQ multiplex PCR, while the TCRdb copy is restricted to in-frame clones and leaves out a portion. Of about 35,000 clones in the sample, under 85% were seen once. The chain joins TRBV27 to TRBJ1-1, with 10 bases identical to TRBD1. The source material was CD4+ or CD8+ T cells sorted from blood, sampled in a trial of the OX40 agonist ivuxolimab. The sequence derives from an adult with an advanced solid tumor such as melanoma, head and neck, liver or kidney cancer. CDR3 amino acids: CASSRTGQGVAEAFF. CDR3 bases: TGTGCCAGCAGTCGTACTGGACAGGGGGTAGCTGAAGCTTTCTTT.